Following are 10 T cell receptor beta chains from one sample sequenced in a study of quantifying T cell responses using KT2 cells. Across the study: TCR alpha and beta constant-region primers primed reverse transcription of RNA.

The cDNA 3' end received a ligated oligonucleotide with a UMI. An equimolar mix of RC1.1 and RC1.2 primed the beta chain across TRBC1 and TRBC2. TCRdb fed the UMI-ligation and nested PCR reads into MiXCR, producing one record per CDR3 protein. The table lists about 53,000 distinct CDR3 sequences, roughly an eighth of them singletons. The sequencing input was PBMCs spiked with cells of the T cell clone KT2. The receptors here all came from a human donor.

This rearrangement joins TRBV6-5 to TRBJ2-5; D may correspond to TRBD1 or TRBD2 (5 bases each). Germline CDR1 MNHEY, CDR2 SVGAGI. The V end lost 2 bases, the J end lost 5 bases, and 9 bases lay between the germline ends. The CDR3 consists of 13 residues. CDR3 in amino acids: CASSYGGLETQYF. The CDR3, as DNA: TGTGCCAGCAGTTACGGGGGATTGGAGACCCAGTACTTC.

The CDR3 sequence: CASSPQRGNSPLHF. DNA for the CDR3: TGTGCCAGCAGTCCTCAAAGGGGAAATTCACCCCTCCACTTT. J is TRBJ1-6 and V is TRBV28; the D gene is possibly TRBD1 (5 bases). The CDR3 is 14 residues long. The germline CDR1 and CDR2 sequences are MDHEN and SYDVKM. Trimming took off 5 bases at V and 7 bases at J, with 12 bases between the two ends.

This clonotype was seen repeatedly, ten times or more. V gene TRBV6-5 combines with J gene TRBJ2-1, with TRBD2 matching over 7 bases. The V gene's germline CDR1 is MNHEY and CDR2 SVGAGI. V shed 6 bases, J shed 7 bases, and the junction held 9 bases outside the gene matches. This CDR3 region has 14 residues. CDR3 loop: CASRSGGARNEQFF. Written as DNA, the CDR3 is TGTGCCAGCAGGTCGGGAGGTGCAAGGAATGAGCAGTTCTTC.

The CDR3 nucleotides read TGTGCCAGCCTGGGGGCCTCAGGGGGAACTGAAGCTTTCTTT. Amino acids: CASLGASGGTEAFF. The chain uses TRBV6-6 and TRBJ1-1, with 7 bases aligning to TRBD1. There are 14 residues in the CDR3. Germline assignment: CDR1 MNHNY and CDR2 SVGAGI (reference sequence). Germline trimming cut 8 bases from V and 5 bases from J; bases unmatched to any gene: 11.

The sample holds many counts of this clonotype. The chain combines TRBV20-1 with TRBJ1-1; D is undetermined. Trimming took off 0 bases at V and 7 bases at J, with 12 bases between the two ends. The CDR3 sequence is 13 residues long. Germline CDR1 is DFQATT and CDR2 is SNEGSKA (reference sequence). The CDR3 DNA follows: TGCAGTGCTAGAGAACATATAACTTTTGAAGCTTTCTTT. Protein sequence: CSAREHITFEAFF.

The chain carries TRBV15 and TRBJ1-1; tentative D call: TRBD1 (5 bases). V lost 3 bases, J lost 7 bases, and 9 bases lay in between. From germline, CDR1 is LNHNV and CDR2 YYDKDF (reference sequence). The CDR3 has 12 amino acids. CDR3 protein: CATSSRDGEAFF. DNA for the CDR3: TGTGCCACCAGCAGTCGGGACGGTGAAGCTTTCTTT. The whole variable domain, filled in from reference TRBV15 and TRBJ1-1, reads DAMVIQNPRYQVTQFGKPVTLSCSQTLNHNVMYWYQQKSSQAPKLLFHYYDKDFNNEADTPDNFQSRRPNTSFCFLDIRSPGLGDTAMYLCATSSRDGEAFFGQGTRLTVV.

The chain links TRBV10-3 to TRBJ1-5; no clear D. The V end was cut by 0 bases, the J end by 7 bases, with 22 bases between. The germline gives CDR1 ENHRY, CDR2 SYGVKD. The CDR3 contains 18 residues. The CDR3, as DNA: TGTGCCATCAGTGAGTCGTCTCCCACATGGAATTCCCCCCAGCCCCAGCATTTT. It is translated as CAISESSPTWNSPQPQHF.

CDR3 in amino acids: CASSPPRPRETQYF. In DNA, the CDR3 is TGTGCCAGCAGCCCTCCCAGGCCGCGGGAGACCCAGTACTTC. The V gene is TRBV3-1, the J gene TRBJ2-5; D not certain. The CDR3 is 14 amino acids. V gave up 4 bases and J gave up 5 bases, with 14 bases separating them. Looked up from germline, CDR1 is LGHDT and CDR2 is YNNKEL (reference sequence).

The chain employs TRBV19 and TRBJ2-1; tentative D call: TRBD2 (5 bases). The length of the CDR3 is 12 residues. The V gene's germline CDR1 is LNHDA and CDR2 SQIVND (reference sequence). Trimming removed 2 bases from V and 9 bases from J, with 8 bases in between. The CDR3 DNA sequence: TGTGCCAGTAGTATACCCGGAGGTGAGCAGTTCTTC. Translating gives CASSIPGGEQFF. Filled out from reference TRBV19 and TRBJ2-1, the complete variable domain reads DGGITQSPKYLFRKEGQNVTLSCEQNLNHDAMYWYRQDPGQGLRLIYYSQIVNDFQKGDIAEGYSVSREKKESFPLTVTSAQKNPTAFYLCASSIPGGEQFFGPGTRLTVL.

The chain uses TRBV6-5 and TRBJ2-7, with TRBD2 matching over 13 bases. Germline lookup yields CDR1 MNHEY and CDR2 SVGAGI. This CDR3 is built from 18 residues. V lost 5 bases, J lost 0 bases, and 10 bases stayed unmatched. CDR3 DNA sequence: TGTGCCAGCAGTCGCGGGACTAGCGGGGCCGTGAGCTCCTACGAGCAGTACTTC. It translates to CASSRGTSGAVSSYEQYF.